The 10 T cell receptor beta chains listed next were all sequenced from one sample in a study of cytomegalovirus exposure and HLA in healthy donors. Sequencing used immunoSEQ multiplex PCR; TCRdb keeps in-frame clones, though not all of them. The top ten hold roughly 0.67% of the sample, which has about 110,000 clones, almost 96% seen once. Sequenced: PBMCs. The origin of the receptors is a woman under 30 in good health and CMV-seronegative.

V and J are TRBV19 and TRBJ1-5; D remains unclear. V gave up 5 bases and J gave up 7 bases, with 3 bases separating them. This CDR3 has 10 residues. Germline values: CDR1 LNHDA, CDR2 SQIVND (reference sequence). The CDR3 DNA reads TGTGCCAGTAGTTCACAGCCCCAGCATTTT. As protein: CASSSQPQHF.

This rearrangement joins TRBV6-1 to TRBJ2-7; 7 bases match TRBD1. CDR3 length: 15 amino acids. Germline trimming cut 5 bases from V and 3 bases from J; bases unmatched to any gene: 10. Germline V gene sequence: CDR1 MNHNS, CDR2 SASEGT. The CDR3 nucleotides read TGTGCCAGCAGTCGACAGGGTTGGGGTAACTACGAGCAGTACTTC. It codes for CASSRQGWGNYEQYF.

V is TRBV28 and J is TRBJ2-1; the D gene is possibly TRBD1 (6 bases). Deletions cut 5 bases from V and 3 bases from J, with 14 bases between. The germline gives CDR1 MDHEN, CDR2 SYDVKM. The CDR3 consists of 15 residues. The chain's CDR3 is CASSTGFIRYNEQFF. The CDR3 bases are TGTGCCAGCAGTACAGGGTTTATCCGCTACAATGAGCAGTTCTTC.

This clone came up once. This chain uses TRBV30 with TRBJ1-6; tentative D call: TRBD1 (5 bases). This CDR3 has 13 residues. Germline CDR1 and CDR2: GTSNPN and SVGIG (reference sequence). The V gene lost 4 bases and the J gene lost 7 bases, with 11 bases spanning the gap. Written as DNA, the CDR3 is TGTGCCTGGAACATGGCAGGGAATTCACCCCTCCACTTT. This gives the protein CAWNMAGNSPLHF.

J is TRBJ2-1 and V is TRBV12-5; 7 nucleotides match TRBD1. CDR3 size: 15 residues. CDR1 and CDR2 (germline): LGHNT, FRNRAP. V shed 2 bases, J shed 7 bases, and the junction held 8 bases outside the gene matches. The CDR3 is CASGLQGQVGNEQFF. CDR3 nucleotides: TGTGCTAGTGGTTTGCAAGGACAGGTTGGGAATGAGCAGTTCTTC.

The gene calls are TRBV27 and TRBJ2-5; D is possibly TRBD2 (6 bases). The germline V and J ends were trimmed by 5 bases and 8 bases, with 18 bases remaining between them. Germline V gene data show CDR1 as MNHEY and CDR2 as SMNVEV (reference sequence). The CDR3 sequence is 14 residues long. CDR3 loop: CASSPLGGIGTQYF. The CDR3 DNA reads as TGTGCCAGCAGTCCCCTTGGAGGGATTGGAACCCAGTACTTC.

CDR3 DNA sequence: TGTGCCAACCACCAGGCGTATAATTCACCCCTCCACTTT. It is translated as CANHQAYNSPLHF. The chain joins TRBV7-9 to TRBJ1-6; the D is unclear. In germline, CDR1 is SEHNR, CDR2 FQNEAQ (reference sequence). Trimming took 10 bases from V and 4 from J, leaving 11 bases between them. The CDR3 has 13 residues. Looking up the rest from reference TRBV7-9 and TRBJ1-6 gives the full variable domain: DTGVSQNPRHKITKRGQNVTFRCDPISEHNRLYWYRQTLGQGPEFLTYFQNEAQLEKSRLLSDRFSAERPKGSFSTLEIQRTEQGDSAMYLCANHQAYNSPLHFGNGTRLTVT.

This chain uses TRBV5-3 with TRBJ2-7, with a possible D match to TRBD1 (6 bases). TRBV5-3 qualifies as an ORF whose function is uncertain. This CDR3 comprises 16 residues. Trimming removed 0 bases at V and 3 bases at J, with 16 bases between. Here the CDR3 reads CARSLEYRESHYEQYF. DNA for the CDR3: TGTGCCAGAAGCTTGGAGTACAGGGAGTCCCACTACGAGCAGTACTTC.

The gene calls are TRBV9 and TRBJ2-1, with D perhaps matching TRBD2 (5 bases). The germline V gene encodes CDR1 SGDLS and CDR2 YYNGEE. This CDR3 has 15 amino acids. V lost 0 bases, J lost 10 bases, and 17 bases lay in between. This chain's CDR3 is CASSVADRAGPEQFF. CDR3 bases: TGTGCCAGCAGCGTAGCGGATCGGGCGGGCCCCGAGCAGTTCTTC.

The chain combines TRBV7-9 with TRBJ2-1; 13 bases fit TRBD2. The germline gives CDR1 SEHNR, CDR2 FQNEAQ (reference sequence). The V gene end was trimmed by 5 bases and the J gene end by 6 bases; junction bases not matched to a gene: 16. The CDR3 runs 19 residues. CDR3 coding DNA: TGTGCCAGCAGCCTAAGTACTAGCGGGGGGGCCCCCCTTCCCAATGAGCAGTTCTTC. This codes for CASSLSTSGGAPLPNEQFF.